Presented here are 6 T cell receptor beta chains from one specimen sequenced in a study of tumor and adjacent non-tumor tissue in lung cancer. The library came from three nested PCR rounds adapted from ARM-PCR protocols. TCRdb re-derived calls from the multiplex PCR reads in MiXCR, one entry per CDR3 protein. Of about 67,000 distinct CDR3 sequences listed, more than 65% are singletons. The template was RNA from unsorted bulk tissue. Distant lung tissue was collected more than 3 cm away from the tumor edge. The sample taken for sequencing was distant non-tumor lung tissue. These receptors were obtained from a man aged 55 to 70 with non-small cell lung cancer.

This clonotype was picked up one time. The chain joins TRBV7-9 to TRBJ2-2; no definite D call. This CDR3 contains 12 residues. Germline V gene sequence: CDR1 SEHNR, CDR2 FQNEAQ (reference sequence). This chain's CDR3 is CGNRNGDGELFF. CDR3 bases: TGTGGCAACAGAAACGGAGACGGGGAGCTGTTTTTT.

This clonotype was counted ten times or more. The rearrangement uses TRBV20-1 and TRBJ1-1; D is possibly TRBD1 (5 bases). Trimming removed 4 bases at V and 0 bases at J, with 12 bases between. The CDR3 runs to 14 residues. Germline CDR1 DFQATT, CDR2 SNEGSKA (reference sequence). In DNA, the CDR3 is TGCAGTGCTACCCGGGACGGTGTGAACACTGAAGCTTTCTTT. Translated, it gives CSATRDGVNTEAFF.

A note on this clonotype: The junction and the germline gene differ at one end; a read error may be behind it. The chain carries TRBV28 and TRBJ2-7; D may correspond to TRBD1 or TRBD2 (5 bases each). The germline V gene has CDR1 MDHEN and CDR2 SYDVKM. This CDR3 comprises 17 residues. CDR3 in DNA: TGTGCCAGCTATACTGGACATACTAGACGGAGCTCCTACGAGCAGTGCTTC. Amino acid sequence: CASYTGHTRRSSYEQCF.

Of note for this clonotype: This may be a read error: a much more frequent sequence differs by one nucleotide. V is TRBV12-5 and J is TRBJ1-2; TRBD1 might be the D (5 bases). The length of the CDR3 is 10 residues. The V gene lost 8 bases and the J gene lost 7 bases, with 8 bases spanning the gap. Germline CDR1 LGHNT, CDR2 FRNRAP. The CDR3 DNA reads TGTGCTAGTCCACAGGTTGGCTACACCTTC. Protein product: CASPQVGYTF. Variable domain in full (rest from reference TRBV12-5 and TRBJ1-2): DARVTQTPRHKVTEMGQEVTMRCQPILGHNTVFWYRQTMMQGLELLAYFRNRAPLDDSGMPKDRFSAEMPDATLATLKIQPSEPRDSAVYFCASPQVGYTFGSGTRLTVV.

CDR3 bases: TGCGCCAGCAGCTTGGGACCGGCAGGGGACCAAGAGACCCTATACTTC. Translating it yields CASSLGPAGDQETLYF. This chain joins TRBV5-1 and TRBJ2-5; maybe TRBD1 (6 bases). Germline CDR1 and CDR2: SGHRS and YFSETQ. V was pared by 0 bases and J by 14 bases, with 26 bases between. The CDR3 runs to 16 residues.

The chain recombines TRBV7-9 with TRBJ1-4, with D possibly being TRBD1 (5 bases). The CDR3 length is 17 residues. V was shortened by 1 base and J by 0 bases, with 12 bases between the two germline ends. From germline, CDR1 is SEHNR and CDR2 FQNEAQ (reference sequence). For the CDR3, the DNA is TGTGCCAGCAGCTTAGACTGGGGGTTTCCAACTAATGAAAAACTGTTTTTT. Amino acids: CASSLDWGFPTNEKLFF.